This TCR beta chain was obtained from a study of blood T cell repertoires in COVID-19. About the research overall: COVID-19 samples from acute and convalescent phases originated in the United States, Italy and Spain. Sources were T cells, B-cell-depleted T cells, or PBMCs; the material itself was cDNA or gDNA.

Generated by immunoSEQ multiplex PCR, the TCRdb table keeps only in-frame clones and is missing some. The data hold 100,000 or so clones, with about 89% observed a single time. The sequence came from a man in his fifties with acute or convalescent COVID-19. Sequencing was carried out using peripheral blood.

The CDR3 sequence: CAGRTLLLGGGYTF. CDR3 DNA sequence: TGTGCCGGTCGGACGCTACTATTGGGGGGTGGCTACACCTTC. The chain carries TRBV12-1 and TRBJ1-2. TRBV12-1 is classified as a pseudogene. This CDR3 has 14 amino acids.